This T cell receptor beta chain was captured by sequencing in a study of beta chain features in type 1 diabetes. About the research overall: Analysis included 95 million to 140 million sorted cells drawn from all samples.

Worth noting for this clone: Its antigen is not identified.

The J segment lost 4 bases and the V segment lost 5 bases, leaving 4 bases of the junction unmatched. The germline gives CDR1 SGHAT, CDR2 FQNNGV. This CDR3 is built from 14 residues. Broader study findings: There were fewer insertions and more deletions at the VDJ junctions of type 1 diabetes patients. There was a moderate but significant shortening of TCRB CDR3s in all four CD4+ subsets of Type 1 diabetes patients. PCR, the amplification step, might favor shorter templates, equally in patients and controls.

Researchers reported sorting CD4+ naive, central memory, regulatory and stem cell-like memory cells via CD45RO/CCR7/CD25/CD127/CD95/CD27. TCRB transcripts that were expressed got sequenced, as all of the isolated RNA had been reverse transcribed. The repertoire was sequenced with immunoSEQ multiplex PCR; TCRdb's copy has only in-frame clones and lacks some. The sample includes about 650,000 clones, 9.5% to 15% seen only once; the top ten take roughly 0.11%. The sample consisted of naive CD4+ T cells from blood. This rearrangement joins TRBV11-2 to TRBJ2-2; 7 bases align to TRBD1. The clonotype was recovered from a young man with type 1 diabetes. CDR3 amino acids: CASSKGGGTGELFF. In DNA, the CDR3 is TGTGCCAGCAGCAAAGGGGGCGGCACCGGGGAGCTGTTTTTT.